This record concerns one T cell receptor (beta chain) sequence. The sample comes from a study of shared clonotypes between healthy human individuals. The wider study: Sampling drew on donors who were a couple of women and a few men aged 18 to 49.

Per germline, CDR1 MDHEN and CDR2 SYDVKM. The CDR3 covers 16 residues. Trimming pared 3 bases from V and 0 bases from J, leaving 15 bases between. Evenly divided among several immunoSEQ plates was the genomic DNA of each subset. TCRdb keeps only in-frame clones here, not all; method: immunoSEQ multiplex PCR. The sample lists over 850,000 clones, around three quarters occurring once. Donors comprised healthy HIV-negative adults lacking recent acute infections or vaccinations. V is TRBV28 and J is TRBJ2-7, with a possible D match to TRBD2 (7 bases). Sequencing was done on a sample of memory CD4+ T cells from PBMCs. Specified subset: CD45RA-negative fraction. The receptor was isolated from a man younger than 35 in good health. Some clones in this sample may be carry-over from other donors' samples. As DNA, the CDR3 is TGTGCCAGCAGTTTTGGGGGGGGCGGACTCTCCTACGAGCAGTACTTC. It specifies CASSFGGGGLSYEQYF.